This TCR beta chain comes out of a study of T-cell memory formation after mild COVID-19. Study background: Clusters of TCRs were largely donor specific.

Trimming stripped 3 bases from V and 4 bases from J, with 12 bases between. The CDR3 loop spans 14 amino acids. Germline V gives CDR1 DFQATT, CDR2 SNEGSKA (reference sequence). This clonotype was counted between two and nine times. No antigen is known for it. Regarding the study as a whole: Some SARS-CoV-2-responding clones were already detected in memory before infection. Later expanders leaned CD4+, whereas day 15 to 85 contracting clones were balanced CD4/CD8. Contracting CD8+ clones were enriched in EMRA, CD4+ mainly in CM and EM.

TCRdb redid the calling of the 5' RACE reads with MiXCR, one entry per CDR3 protein. The sample shows roughly 450,000 distinct CDR3 sequences, roughly 17% of them seen only once. This TCR was sampled from a man in his late teens or twenties who had mild COVID-19 (a few samples of this study predate the infection). Cell type and time point are not known. The chain is built from TRBV20-1 and TRBJ2-2; possibly TRBD1 or TRBD2 for D (5 bases each). The sequenced sample consisted of PBMCs or a T cell subset sorted from them (not recorded which). The CDR3: CSARDRDVTGELFF. CDR3 DNA sequence: TGCAGTGCTAGGGACCGGGACGTCACCGGGGAGCTGTTTTTT.